This TCR beta chain came from a study of blood T cell repertoires in COVID-19. Study details: Sites across the United States, Italy and Spain contributed samples from acute and convalescent COVID-19. From T cells, B-cell-depleted T cells, or PBMCs came the material, which was cDNA or gDNA.

This CDR3 comprises 15 residues. CDR1 MNHEY and CDR2 SVGAGI come from the germline V gene. J was trimmed by 8 bases and V by 6 bases; bases with no gene match: 11. Original handling: Scientists estimated how many nucleated cells there were by amplifying reference gene primers. The protocol was immunoSEQ multiplex PCR, while the TCRdb copy is restricted to in-frame clones and leaves out a portion. V and J calls and clone size follow that table, whereas D and trimming were derived from the DNA. The sample consists of approximately 250,000 clones, roughly 85% of them appearing once. The chain employs TRBV6-5 and TRBJ2-3; 10 bases map to TRBD1. The TCR originated in a young man who had recovered from COVID-19. The sequenced sample was peripheral blood. The CDR3 coding sequence is TGTGCCAGCAGCCGACAGGGGACAGGGGTTGGTACGCAGTATTTT. This codes for CASSRQGTGVGTQYF.